This TCR beta chain was identified in a study of beta chain features in type 1 diabetes. On the study more broadly: Healthy donors, compared against patients, showed similar age, gender and cell yields.

The study, taken as a whole, reports: In every one of the four CD4+ subsets, TCRB CDR3s were moderately but significantly shorter in Type 1 diabetes patients.

One heparinised blood draw averaging around 120 mL was given by each donor. Germline-derived CDR1 and CDR2 are SEHNR and FQNEAQ (reference sequence). The V segment lost 2 bases and the J segment 4 bases; nucleotides outside the gene matches: 9. The CDR3 covers 17 residues. Comments on this clone: Its specificity is not known.

Sequencing targeted expressed TCRB transcripts, as all isolated RNA had been reverse transcribed. Reads from naive, central memory and regulatory T cell samples averaged roughly 3.6 million. Repertoires were generated with immunoSEQ multiplex PCR, while TCRdb's copy carries only in-frame clones and drops some. The repertoire has 300,000 or so clones, 13% of them found once; the top ten carry 0.015%. The sequence was collected from a woman aged 18-30 years with type 1 diabetes. Sequencing was performed on naive CD4+ T cells from blood. The chain uses TRBV7-9 and TRBJ2-4; 9 nucleotides match TRBD1. As DNA, the CDR3 is TGTGCCAGCAGCTTAAGCCGCCACGGACAGGGGAAAAACATTCAGTACTTC. This gives the protein CASSLSRHGQGKNIQYF.